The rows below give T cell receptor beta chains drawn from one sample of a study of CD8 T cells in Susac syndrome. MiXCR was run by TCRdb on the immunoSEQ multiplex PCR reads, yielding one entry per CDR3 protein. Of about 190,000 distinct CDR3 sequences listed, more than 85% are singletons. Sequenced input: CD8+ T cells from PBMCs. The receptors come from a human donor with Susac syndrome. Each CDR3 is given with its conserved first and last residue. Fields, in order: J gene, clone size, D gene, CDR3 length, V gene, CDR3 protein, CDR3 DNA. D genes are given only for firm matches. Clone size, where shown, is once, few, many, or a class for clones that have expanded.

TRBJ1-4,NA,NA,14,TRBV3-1,CASSQGALNEKLFF,TGTGCCAGCAGCCAGGGGGCCCTTAATGAAAAACTGTTTTTT
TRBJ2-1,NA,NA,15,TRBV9,CASSVDLALQNEQFF,TGTGCCAGCAGCGTAGACCTAGCGTTACAGAATGAGCAGTTCTTC
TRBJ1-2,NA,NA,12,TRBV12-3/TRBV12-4,CASSLGAAGYTF,TGTGCCAGCAGTTTAGGTGCTGCTGGCTACACCTTC
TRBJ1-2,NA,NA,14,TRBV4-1,CASSHPTGSPGYTF,TGCGCCAGCAGCCACCCCACAGGCAGTCCGGGCTACACCTTC
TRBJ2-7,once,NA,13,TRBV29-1,CSVGELSSYEQYF,TGCAGCGTTGGGGAGCTGAGCTCCTACGAGCAGTACTTC
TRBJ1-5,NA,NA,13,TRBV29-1,CSVKDGSNQPQHF,TGCAGCGTTAAGGACGGTAGCAATCAGCCCCAGCATTTT
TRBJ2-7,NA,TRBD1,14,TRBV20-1,CSARDRGLGDEQYF,TGCAGTGCTAGGGACAGGGGGTTGGGCGACGAGCAGTACTTC
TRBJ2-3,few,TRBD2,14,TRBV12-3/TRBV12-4,CASSLPGLADTQYF,TGTGCCAGCAGTTTGCCGGGACTAGCGGATACGCAGTATTTT
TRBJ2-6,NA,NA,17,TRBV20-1,CSASIQEFGSGANVLTF,TGCAGTGCTAGCATACAGGAGTTTGGCTCTGGGGCCAACGTCCTGACTTTC
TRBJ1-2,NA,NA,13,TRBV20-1,CSARKQVRGGYTF,TGCAGTGCTAGAAAACAGGTTCGTGGAGGCTACACCTTC
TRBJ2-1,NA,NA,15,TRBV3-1,CASSQGTAGFNEQFF,TGTGCCAGCAGCCAAGGGACAGCGGGATTCAATGAGCAGTTCTTC
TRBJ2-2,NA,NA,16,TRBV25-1,CASSDTQGLNTGELFF,TGTGCCAGCAGTGACACACAGGGACTGAACACCGGGGAGCTGTTTTTT
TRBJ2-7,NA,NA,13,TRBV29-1,CSVRDIDSYEQYF,TGCAGCGTCCGGGACATAGACTCCTACGAGCAGTACTTC
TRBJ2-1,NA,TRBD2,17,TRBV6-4,CASSVSGGPDSYNEQFF,TGTGCCAGCAGTGTTAGCGGGGGGCCTGACTCCTACAATGAGCAGTTCTTC
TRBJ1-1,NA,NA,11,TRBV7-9,CASSLSAEAFF,TGTGCCAGCAGCTTATCCGCTGAAGCTTTCTTT
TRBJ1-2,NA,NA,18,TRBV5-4,CASSLATGMAAHMRGYTF,TGTGCCAGCAGCTTGGCCACGGGGATGGCAGCCCACATGAGGGGCTACACCTTC
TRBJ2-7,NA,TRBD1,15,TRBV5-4,CASSLGGQSSYEQYF,TGTGCCAGCAGCTTGGGGGGACAGAGCTCCTACGAGCAGTACTTC
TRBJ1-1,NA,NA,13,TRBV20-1,CSAEGPGRTEAFF,TGCAGTGCAGAGGGCCCAGGTCGGACTGAAGCTTTCTTT